This T cell receptor (beta chain) was captured by sequencing in a study of Ad26.COV2.S vaccination and SARS-CoV-2 variants listed by TCRdb under 2021. Regarding the complete study: TCRbeta repertoire sequencing served as the tool for gauging how specific and how broad the SARS-CoV-2-reactive T cell receptors were following Ad26.COV2.S vaccination. The TCR-sequenced set comprised approximately 30 samples: approximately 20 Ad26.COV2.S vaccine recipients, 5 placebo recipients and 8 SARS-CoV-2 convalescent individuals.

The label giving this sample's time point can be read as: individuals recovered from natural SARS-CoV-2 infection. The full study reports these points: Comparable non-spike TCR breadth was observed between vaccine and placebo recipients, consistent with only spike being contained in the vaccine. After vaccination, substantial breadth of spike-specific CD8+ and CD4+ T cell responses was reported. The authors noted that the TCR breadth and depth analyses may have underestimated total T cell responses. Spike-specific TCR breadth was higher in Ad26.COV2.S recipients than in placebo recipients (P = 0.0014).

About this clone itself: This receptor's antigen is unknown. Base quality data are lacking; no much larger clone is found one base away.

The immunoSEQ Assay was used to sequence TCRbeta CDR3 regions. After extraction, genomic DNA underwent amplification by bias-controlled multiplex PCR, followed by high-throughput sequencing. The published analysis was carried out like this. To quantify the absolute abundance of every unique TCRbeta CDR3 region, sequences were collapsed and filtered. T cell fraction was estimated by normalizing TCRbeta template counts to usable DNA, with usable DNA measured through amplification of reference genes found in all nucleated cells. Repertoire TCRs were annotated as SARS-CoV-2-specific by exact matching of V gene, CDR3 amino acid sequence and J gene to a known reactive TCR set. The reference SARS-CoV-2 TCR set was obtained from MIRA and was filtered for enrichment in COVID-19-positive ImmuneCODE repertoires, whereby public or cross-reactive TCRs were removed. Using the MIRA antigens, annotated TCRs were further analysed by specific ORF or by position within an ORF. Breadth was defined as annotated unique rearrangements over total unique productive rearrangements; depth was the summed frequency of those rearrangements. Group comparisons of TCR breadth used two-sided Wilcoxon rank-sum tests. Held by TCRdb, this immuneACCESS table contains in-frame sequences only and omits some clones. Under half of the omission traces to an unresolved V gene where checked; the cause of the rest is unknown. For V, J and clone size, that table is used; D and trimming come from the DNA. This sample gives about 98,000 clones in total; over 60% of them show up just once. The biggest ten clones account for roughly 17% of the sample.

V is cut by 5 bases and J by 6 bases, and the space between the germline ends is 11 bases. The germline V gene specifies SGHAT as CDR1 and FQNNGV as CDR2. The CDR3, from cysteine to phenylalanine, totals 14 residues. The retained sequence is limited to the CDR3, 42 bases, with the frame set at the first base. The chain couples TRBV11-2 to TRBJ1-6; there is no confident call for the D gene. Sequencing was performed on peripheral blood, taken after recovery from COVID-19. The clonotype was recovered from a human donor who had recovered from COVID-19. This receptor carries the CDR3 CASSLNRVNSPLHF. The nucleotides read TGTGCCAGCAGCCTAAATAGGGTTAATTCACCCCTCCACTTT.